What follows are 5 T cell receptor beta chains derived from one specimen sequenced in a study of blood T cells in healthy people across ages. It was with a sample-barcoded 5' primer and a J-beta primer mix that a second PCR of roughly 7 to 12 cycles was run. Each CDR3 protein gets one entry after TCRdb re-called the 5' RACE reads with MiXCR. Of about 570,000 distinct CDR3 sequences detected, 27% appear once; the ten largest clones hold around a sixth. Material: blood. Receptors were obtained from a woman aged 70 to 79 in good health.

The chain recombines TRBV7-2 with TRBJ2-7; 12 bases map to TRBD2. This CDR3 region has 17 residues. Germline lookup yields CDR1 SGHTA and CDR2 FQGNSA. J was trimmed by 0 bases and V by 5 bases; bases with no gene match: 8. The CDR3 DNA follows: TGTGCCAGCAGCCTATGGACTAGCGGGACGAGCTCCTACGAGCAGTACTTC. This translates into CASSLWTSGTSSYEQYF.

This clonotype came up a few times. The chain couples TRBV6-1 to TRBJ1-4; a weak D match, TRBD1 (5 bases). Germline V gene sequence: CDR1 MNHNS, CDR2 SASEGT. This CDR3 contains 13 residues. The germline V and J ends were trimmed by 6 bases and 0 bases, with 5 bases remaining between them. The CDR3 DNA reads TGTGCCAGCAGGGGACCAACTAATGAAAAACTGTTTTTT. This codes for CASRGPTNEKLFF.

The J gene is TRBJ1-5, the V gene TRBV20-1, with 8 bases identical to TRBD1. CDR1 and CDR2 from the germline V gene are DFQATT and SNEGSKA (reference sequence). The CDR3 is made up of 16 amino acids. Germline trimming cut 0 bases from V and 4 bases from J; bases unmatched to any gene: 8. CDR3 sequence reads: CSARDPGQGGNQPQHF. The DNA for the CDR3 is TGCAGTGCTAGAGACCCTGGACAGGGAGGAAATCAGCCCCAGCATTTT.

This clonotype was seen a handful of times. This chain uses TRBV29-1 with TRBJ1-2; 8 bases line up with TRBD1. Germline assignment: CDR1 SQVTM and CDR2 ANQGSEA. V lost 4 bases to trimming and J lost 4 bases; unmatched junction nucleotides: 5. CDR3 length: 13 residues. DNA of the CDR3: TGCAGCGTTGCGCGGACAGGGTCCTATGGCTACACCTTC. Translating gives CSVARTGSYGYTF.

This chain links TRBV19 with TRBJ2-5, with unresolved D. This CDR3 spans 15 amino acids. Germline CDR1 LNHDA, CDR2 SQIVND (reference sequence). Trimming stripped 1 base from V and 4 bases from J, with 13 bases between. CDR3 in amino acids: CASSIGADSGETQYF. As DNA, the CDR3 is TGTGCCAGTAGTATAGGGGCGGATTCCGGAGAGACCCAGTACTTC.